The TCR beta chain under discussion was sequenced for a study of blood T cell repertoires in COVID-19. Overall study: Samples of COVID-19 (acute and convalescent) were obtained from the United States, Italy and Spain. Sources were T cells, B-cell-depleted T cells, or PBMCs; the material itself was cDNA or gDNA.

In the study's own analysis: For nucleated cells, counts were estimated from reference gene primer amplification. Clones were sequenced by immunoSEQ multiplex PCR, and TCRdb holds only the in-frame ones, with some missing. Clonal size and the V and J genes are those of that table, whereas D and trimming came from the DNA. The sample has 120,000 to 150,000 clones; about 88% are singletons. There are 16 residues in the CDR3. Germline loops: CDR1 GTSNPN, CDR2 SVGIG (reference sequence). Trimming took 1 base from V and 1 from J, leaving 14 bases between them. The TCR was taken from a human donor with acute or convalescent COVID-19. The donor label of this sample is uncertain. Sequenced material: peripheral blood. This chain links TRBV30 with TRBJ1-5, with a possible D match to TRBD1 (6 bases). CDR3 in amino acids: CAWSGGTGNSNQPQHF. For the CDR3, the DNA is TGTGCCTGGAGTGGAGGCACAGGGAACAGCAATCAGCCCCAGCATTTT.